This record looks at one T cell receptor (beta chain) sequence and its context. Germline values: CDR1 SGHVS, CDR2 FQNEAQ. J lost 0 bases, V lost 8 bases, and 18 bases had no gene match. This CDR3 region has 18 residues. This specimen comes from a study of OX40 agonist ivuxolimab in advanced cancers. Measured with immunoSEQ multiplex PCR; TCRdb has only the in-frame clones, and not every one. Of 45,000 to 50,000 clones in the sample, around nine tenths were seen once. The chain couples TRBV7-8 to TRBJ1-2; TRBD1 matches 7 bases. This TCR derives from an adult with an advanced solid tumor such as melanoma, head and neck, liver or kidney cancer. The source material was CD4+ or CD8+ T cells sorted from blood, sampled in a trial of the OX40 agonist ivuxolimab. The DNA of the CDR3 is TGTGCCAGCTTATCACTAAAGGGGACAGCCGGGGCTAACTATGGCTACACCTTC. This encodes CASLSLKGTAGANYGYTF.